The following is a T cell receptor (beta chain) sequence with its context. This entry belongs to a study of blood T cells in healthy people across ages. Through a sample-barcoded 5' primer and a J-beta primer mix, a second PCR was run for roughly 7 to 12 cycles. TCRdb itself ran the 5' RACE reads through MiXCR, one entry per CDR3 protein. The table lists hundreds of thousands of distinct CDR3 sequences, 40% to 60% of them singletons. The TCR sequence derives from a man aged 25-45 years in good health. The specimen sequenced was blood.

CDR3 DNA sequence: TGTGCCAGCAGCAACAGGAAAAACTCTGGGGCCAACGTCCTGACTTTC. This gives the protein CASSNRKNSGANVLTF. The gene calls are TRBV6-2 or TRBV6-3 and TRBJ2-6; a weak D match, TRBD1 (5 bases). Trimming removed 6 bases from V and 0 bases from J, with 12 bases in between. The CDR3 is 16 residues long. The germline CDR1 and CDR2 sequences are MNHEY and SVGEGT.